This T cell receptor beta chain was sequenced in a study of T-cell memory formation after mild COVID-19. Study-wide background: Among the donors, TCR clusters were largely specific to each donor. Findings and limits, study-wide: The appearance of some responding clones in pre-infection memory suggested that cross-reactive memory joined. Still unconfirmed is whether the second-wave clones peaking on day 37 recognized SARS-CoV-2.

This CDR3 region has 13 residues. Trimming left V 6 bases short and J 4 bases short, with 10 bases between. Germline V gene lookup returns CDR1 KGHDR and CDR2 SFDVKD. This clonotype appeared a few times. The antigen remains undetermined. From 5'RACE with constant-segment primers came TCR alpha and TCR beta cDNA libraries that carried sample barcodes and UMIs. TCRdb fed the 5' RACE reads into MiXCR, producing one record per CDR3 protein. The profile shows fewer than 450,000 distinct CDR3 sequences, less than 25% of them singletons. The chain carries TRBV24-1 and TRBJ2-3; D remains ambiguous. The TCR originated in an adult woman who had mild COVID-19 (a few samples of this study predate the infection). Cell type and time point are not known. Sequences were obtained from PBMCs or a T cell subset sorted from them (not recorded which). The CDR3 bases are TGTGCCACCAGTTGGGCCGGAGCAGATACGCAGTATTTT. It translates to CATSWAGADTQYF.